This T cell receptor (beta chain) was sequenced in a study of monozygotic twins with inflammatory bowel disease. The V gene's germline CDR1 is SGHRS and CDR2 YFSETQ. The CDR3 contains 16 residues. TCRdb reprocessed the 5' RACE reads; each CDR3 protein has one entry and no DNA is given. In total, the table holds 93,000 or so distinct CDR3 sequences. The sequence derives from a human donor with ulcerative colitis or Crohn's disease, or a healthy co-twin of an affected twin (not recorded which). The gene calls are TRBV5-1 and TRBJ1-4; TCRdb proposes TRBD1, but this gene call is untestable without DNA. Sequenced: blood. CDR3 amino acids: CASSLGRTAFDEKLFF.